Below are 20 T cell receptor beta chains sequenced from a single sample in a study of post-analysis software for immune sequencing data. TCR beta libraries were prepared from cDNA with unique molecular identifiers. TCRdb re-called the PCR reads through MiXCR, storing one row per CDR3 protein. The table has 150,000 to 200,000 distinct CDR3 sequences, roughly 40% seen once. Sequenced material: blood, taken after autologous hematopoietic stem cell transplantation. The receptor source for this set is a girl aged 10 to 17 with multiple sclerosis.

The chain joins TRBV28 to TRBJ1-5; 11 nucleotides line up with TRBD1. The CDR3 is made up of 18 amino acids. Germline V CDR1 and CDR2: MDHEN, SYDVKM. V gave up 6 bases and J gave up 1 base; unmatched junction bases: 11. Written as DNA, the CDR3 is TGTGCCAGCAGCTCCGGGACAGGGGGACAAGGAAGCAATCAGCCCCAGCATTTT. Translated: CASSSGTGGQGSNQPQHF.

There are many counts of this clonotype. The rearrangement links TRBV6-4 to TRBJ2-3; the match to TRBD2 covers 12 bases. The germline CDR1 and CDR2 sequences are MRHNA and SNTAGT. The CDR3 is 15 residues long. After removal of 5 bases from V and 6 bases from J, the junction contained 6 bases not matched to a gene. The CDR3 here is CASSPGLAGIDTQYF. For the CDR3, the DNA is TGTGCCAGCAGTCCCGGACTAGCGGGAATTGATACGCAGTATTTT.

The chain recombines TRBV29-1 with TRBJ2-5; tentative D call: TRBD2 (6 bases). The CDR3 has 13 residues. With 2 bases removed from V and 4 bases from J, the gap between germline ends came to 11 bases. Germline V gene lookup returns CDR1 SQVTM and CDR2 ANQGSEA. CDR3 in DNA: TGCAGCGTTGAAATGGCAGCGGGAGAGACCCAGTACTTC. It is translated as CSVEMAAGETQYF. Combining the CDR3 with reference TRBV29-1 and TRBJ2-5 gives the whole variable domain SAVISQKPSRDICQRGTSLTIQCQVDSQVTMMFWYRQQPGQSLTLIATANQGSEATYESGFVIDKFPISRPNLTFSTLTVSNMSPEDSSIYLCSVEMAAGETQYFGPGTRLLVL.

The sample holds a few counts of this clonotype. V gene TRBV28 combines with J gene TRBJ2-3; TRBD1 agrees at 8 bases. CDR1 is MDHEN, CDR2 SYDVKM, per germline. This CDR3 has 15 residues. With V trimmed by 3 bases and J by 2 bases, 4 bases remained unmatched. The CDR3 loop reads CASSFRQGLTDTQYF. The CDR3 DNA is TGTGCCAGCAGTTTCCGACAGGGGCTCACAGATACGCAGTATTTT.

The sample holds a few counts of this clonotype. A much larger clone differs from this one at a single base, so this may be a read error. The gene calls are TRBV9 and TRBJ1-2; D unresolved. In germline, CDR1 is SGDLS, CDR2 YYNGEE. Trimming took off 4 bases at V and 4 bases at J, with 17 bases between the two ends. The CDR3 is made up of 15 amino acids. This CDR3 reads CASSLDSGRGYGYTF. The CDR3 nucleotides are TGTGCCAGCAGCCTTGACTCGGGGAGAGGCTATGGCTACACCTTC.

The chain recombines TRBV6-2 or TRBV6-3 with TRBJ2-2, with D possibly matching TRBD2 (5 bases). This CDR3 contains 15 residues. The germline V and J ends were trimmed by 2 bases and 0 bases, with 7 bases remaining between them. CDR1 and CDR2 from the germline V gene are MNHEY and SVGEGT. The CDR3 is CASSYRGTNTGELFF. CDR3 bases: TGTGCCAGCAGTTACCGAGGGACGAACACCGGGGAGCTGTTTTTT.

With regard to this clonotype: Being one base from a much bigger clone, this may be a read error. The chain carries TRBV27 and TRBJ2-7; D gene unclear. V lost 4 bases and J 2 bases, leaving 6 bases between the germline ends. This CDR3 has 12 residues. CDR1 and CDR2 (germline): MNHEY, SMNVEV (reference sequence). The CDR3 DNA reads as TGTGCCAGCAGTTCCTCCCCCTACGAGCAGTACTTC. Translated: CASSSSPYEQYF.

The chain joins TRBV12-3 or TRBV12-4 to TRBJ1-2; maybe TRBD1 (5 bases). The CDR3 has 13 amino acids. The V end was cut by 6 bases, the J end by 6 bases, with 14 bases between. The CDR3 reads CASRPGTQDGYTF. The DNA of the CDR3 is TGTGCCAGCAGACCCGGGACGCAGGATGGCTACACCTTC.

This clonotype was detected many times. The chain links TRBV27 to TRBJ1-1; the D is unclear. The ends were cut back, 3 bases at V and 3 bases at J, with 8 bases in the middle. This CDR3 is 13 amino acids long. Germline assignment: CDR1 MNHEY and CDR2 SMNVEV (reference sequence). The CDR3 spells CASSFNQYTEAFF. The CDR3 bases are TGTGCCAGCAGTTTCAACCAATACACTGAAGCTTTCTTT.

The chain joins TRBV7-9 to TRBJ2-3; TRBD2 matches 7 bases. J gave up 2 bases and V 4 bases, and 9 bases lay outside the gene matches. The CDR3 has 16 residues. Germline V gene sequence: CDR1 SEHNR, CDR2 FQNEAQ (reference sequence). CDR3 in amino acids: CASSSWGGRYTDTQYF. CDR3 nucleotide sequence: TGTGCCAGCAGCTCTTGGGGCGGGAGATACACAGATACGCAGTATTTT.

This clonotype was detected a few times. This chain connects TRBV11-2 to TRBJ2-6; D is undetermined. CDR3 length: 14 amino acids. Germline assignment: CDR1 SGHAT and CDR2 FQNNGV. Trimming took off 8 bases at V and 2 bases at J, with 10 bases between the two ends. The CDR3 reads CASRSPAGANVLTF. CDR3 DNA sequence: TGTGCCAGCCGTTCACCCGCTGGGGCCAACGTCCTGACTTTC.

The chain links TRBV28 to TRBJ1-1; D remains unclear. The V gene lost 2 bases and the J gene lost 4 bases, with 11 bases spanning the gap. CDR3 length: 14 residues. Germline V lookup: CDR1 MDHEN, CDR2 SYDVKM. The CDR3 spells CASSLMGLGTEAFF. Here the CDR3 DNA reads TGTGCCAGCAGTTTAATGGGGTTGGGCACTGAAGCTTTCTTT.

The chain employs TRBV7-6 and TRBJ2-7, with D possibly being TRBD1 (6 bases). In germline, CDR1 is SGHVS, CDR2 FNYEAQ. The germline V and J ends were trimmed by 5 bases and 2 bases, with 10 bases remaining between them. This CDR3 spans 13 amino acids. In DNA, the CDR3 is TGTGCCAGCAGCATTGGACAGACCTACGAGCAGTACTTC. It is translated as CASSIGQTYEQYF.

This chain uses TRBV29-1 with TRBJ1-2, with D tentatively TRBD1 (6 bases). The CDR3 has 12 residues. CDR1 is SQVTM, CDR2 ANQGSEA, per germline. The V gene lost 6 bases and the J gene lost 2 bases, with 10 bases spanning the gap. CDR3 nucleotide sequence: TGCAGCGTACCCGACAGGAACTATGGCTACACCTTC. It yields the protein CSVPDRNYGYTF.

In this sample, this clonotype turned up a few times. The chain links TRBV11-2 to TRBJ2-3, with a weak D call TRBD2 (6 bases). CDR1 SGHAT and CDR2 FQNNGV come from the germline V gene. CDR3 length: 15 residues. Trimming cost V 5 bases and J 0 bases, with 12 bases left between them. The CDR3: CASSPTGTSTDTQYF. Written as DNA, the CDR3 is TGTGCCAGCAGCCCCACCGGGACTAGCACAGATACGCAGTATTTT.

This clonotype was seen just once. With a much larger clone just one base away, this may be a read error. The chain joins TRBV4-1 to TRBJ1-6; no firm D call. There are 15 residues in the CDR3. CDR1 MGHRA and CDR2 YSYEKL come from the germline V gene. The V gene lost 0 bases and the J gene lost 18 bases, with 21 bases spanning the gap. The CDR3 nucleotides are TGCGCCAGCAGCCAAGATTCTCGCGAGCCAAGGAACCCCCACTTT. Amino acid sequence: CASSQDSREPRNPHF.

This clonotype was detected ten times or more. The chain links TRBV5-1 to TRBJ2-7, with D maybe TRBD2 (6 bases). CDR3 length: 14 residues. Trimming removed 4 bases from V and 0 bases from J, with 11 bases in between. Germline V gene sequence: CDR1 SGHRS, CDR2 YFSETQ. This chain's CDR3 is CASSPAGSSYEQYF. Here the CDR3 DNA reads TGCGCCAGCAGCCCGGCGGGATCCTCCTACGAGCAGTACTTC.

This clonotype was seen ten or more times. This may arise from a read error, as a much more abundant clone is one base away. This sequence joins TRBV20-1 and TRBJ2-5, with D perhaps TRBD2 (5 bases). CDR1 is DFQATT, CDR2 SNEGSKA, per germline (reference sequence). The CDR3 loop spans 15 amino acids. Trimming removed 5 bases at V and 5 bases at J, with 21 bases between. CDR3 DNA: TGCAGTGCTTCCCTGGACTCCGATACCGGGGAGACCCAGTACTTC. It yields the protein CSASLDSDTGETQYF.

This chain joins TRBV6-2 or TRBV6-3 and TRBJ2-3; D call uncertain. V was pared by 2 bases and J by 3 bases, with 3 bases between. The CDR3 consists of 12 residues. The germline gives CDR1 MNHEY, CDR2 SVGEGT. The CDR3 protein is CASSYETDTQYF. CDR3 nucleotide sequence: TGTGCCAGCAGTTACGAGACAGATACGCAGTATTTT.

This CDR3 reads CASSPQGQMNTEAFF. The CDR3 DNA sequence: TGTGCCAGCAGTCCCCAGGGGCAGATGAACACTGAAGCTTTCTTT. The V call is TRBV12-3 or TRBV12-4, the J call TRBJ1-1; possible D gene TRBD1, 6 bases. The ends were cut back, 5 bases at V and 0 bases at J, with 13 bases in the middle. The CDR3 contains 15 residues.